The following is a T cell receptor beta chain sequence with its context. This entry comes from a study of PD-1 and CTLA-4 blockade in melanoma. TCRdb's copy holds only in-frame clones and misses some; the assay was immunoSEQ multiplex PCR. The data hold around 20,000 clones, with 70% to 90% observed a single time. The CDR3 is made up of 14 amino acids. Germline V gene lookup returns CDR1 SGHNT and CDR2 YYREEE (reference sequence). The V end lost 1 base, the J end lost 1 base, and 6 bases lay between the germline ends. The source was CD8+ T cells from peripheral blood, collected before anti-PD-1 treatment. This clonotype originated in a human donor with melanoma. This rearrangement joins TRBV5-4 to TRBJ1-5; D is possibly TRBD1 (6 bases). CDR3 protein: CASSLRGSNQPQHF. CDR3 in DNA: TGTGCCAGCAGCTTGAGGGGGAGCAATCAGCCCCAGCATTTT.